This TCR beta chain originates from a study of OX40 agonist ivuxolimab in advanced cancers. Only in-frame clones appear in the TCRdb table, and some are missing; sequencing was by immunoSEQ multiplex PCR. The table lists under 95,000 clones, roughly 86% of them singletons. Trimming cost V 2 bases and J 6 bases, with 8 bases left between them. The CDR3 totals 14 residues. Germline V lookup: CDR1 MNHEY, CDR2 SVGAGI. J is TRBJ1-6 and V is TRBV6-5; D perhaps matches TRBD1 (5 bases). This TCR was recovered from an adult with an advanced solid tumor such as melanoma, head and neck, liver or kidney cancer. The material sequenced was CD4+ or CD8+ T cells sorted from blood, taken in a trial of the OX40 agonist ivuxolimab. The DNA for the CDR3 is TGTGCCAGCAGTTACGGCGGGGGTAATTCACCCCTCCACTTT. Translation: CASSYGGGNSPLHF.